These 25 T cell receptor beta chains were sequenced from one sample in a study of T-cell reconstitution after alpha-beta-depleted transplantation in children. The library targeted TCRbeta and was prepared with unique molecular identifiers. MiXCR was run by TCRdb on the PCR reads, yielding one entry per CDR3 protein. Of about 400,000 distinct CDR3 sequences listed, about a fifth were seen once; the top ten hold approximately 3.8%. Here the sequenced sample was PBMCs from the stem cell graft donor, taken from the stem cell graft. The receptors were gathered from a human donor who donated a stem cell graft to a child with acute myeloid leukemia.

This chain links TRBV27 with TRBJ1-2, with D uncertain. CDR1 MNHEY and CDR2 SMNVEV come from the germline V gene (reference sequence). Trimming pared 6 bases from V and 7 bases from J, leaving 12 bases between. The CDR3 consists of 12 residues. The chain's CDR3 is CASSQGLGGYTF. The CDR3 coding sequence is TGTGCCAGCAGCCAAGGATTGGGTGGCTACACCTTC.

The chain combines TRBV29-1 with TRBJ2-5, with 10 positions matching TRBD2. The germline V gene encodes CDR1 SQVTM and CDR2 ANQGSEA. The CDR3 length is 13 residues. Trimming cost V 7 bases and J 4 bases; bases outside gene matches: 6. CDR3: CSGSGRAVETQYF. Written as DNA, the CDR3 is TGCAGCGGCAGCGGGAGGGCCGTAGAGACCCAGTACTTC. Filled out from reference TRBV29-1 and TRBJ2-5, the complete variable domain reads SAVISQKPSRDICQRGTSLTIQCQVDSQVTMMFWYRQQPGQSLTLIATANQGSEATYESGFVIDKFPISRPNLTFSTLTVSNMSPEDSSIYLCSGSGRAVETQYFGPGTRLLVL.

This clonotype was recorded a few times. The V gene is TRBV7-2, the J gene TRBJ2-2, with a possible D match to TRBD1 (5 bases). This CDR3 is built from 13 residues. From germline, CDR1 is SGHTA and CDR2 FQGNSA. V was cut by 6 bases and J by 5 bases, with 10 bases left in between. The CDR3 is CASSRQPTGELFF. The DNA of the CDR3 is TGTGCCAGCAGTAGACAGCCGACCGGGGAGCTGTTTTTT.

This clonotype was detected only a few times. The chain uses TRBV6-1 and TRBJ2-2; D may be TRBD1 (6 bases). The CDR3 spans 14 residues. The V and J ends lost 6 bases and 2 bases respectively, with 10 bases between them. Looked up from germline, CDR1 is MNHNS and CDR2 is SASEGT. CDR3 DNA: TGTGCCAGCAGGAACAGGGCTAACACCGGGGAGCTGTTTTTT. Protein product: CASRNRANTGELFF.

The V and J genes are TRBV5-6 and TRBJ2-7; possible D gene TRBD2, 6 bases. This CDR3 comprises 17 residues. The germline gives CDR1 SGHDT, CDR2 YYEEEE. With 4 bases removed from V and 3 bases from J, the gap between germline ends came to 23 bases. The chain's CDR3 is CASSDQTSGKGYYEQYF. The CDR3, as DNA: TGTGCCAGCAGCGATCAGACTAGTGGCAAAGGTTACTACGAGCAGTACTTC.

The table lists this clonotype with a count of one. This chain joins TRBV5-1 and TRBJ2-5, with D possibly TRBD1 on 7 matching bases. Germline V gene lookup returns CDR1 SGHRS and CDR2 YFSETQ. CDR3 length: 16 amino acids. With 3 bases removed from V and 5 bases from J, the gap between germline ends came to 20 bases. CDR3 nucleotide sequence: TGCGCCAGCAGCTGGACAGGACCAACCCGGGGGGAGACCCAGTACTTC. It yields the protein CASSWTGPTRGETQYF.

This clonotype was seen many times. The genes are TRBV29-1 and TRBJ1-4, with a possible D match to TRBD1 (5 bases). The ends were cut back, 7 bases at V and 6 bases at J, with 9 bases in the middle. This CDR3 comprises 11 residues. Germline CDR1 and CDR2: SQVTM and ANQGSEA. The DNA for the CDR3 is TGCAGCGGGGGGAGTGATGAAAAACTGTTTTTT. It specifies CSGGSDEKLFF.

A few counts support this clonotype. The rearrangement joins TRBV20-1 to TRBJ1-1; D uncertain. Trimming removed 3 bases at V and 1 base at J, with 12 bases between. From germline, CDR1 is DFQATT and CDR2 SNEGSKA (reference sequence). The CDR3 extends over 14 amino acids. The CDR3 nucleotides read TGCAGTGCTAGGAATGAGGCCCGGAACACTGAAGCTTTCTTT. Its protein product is CSARNEARNTEAFF.

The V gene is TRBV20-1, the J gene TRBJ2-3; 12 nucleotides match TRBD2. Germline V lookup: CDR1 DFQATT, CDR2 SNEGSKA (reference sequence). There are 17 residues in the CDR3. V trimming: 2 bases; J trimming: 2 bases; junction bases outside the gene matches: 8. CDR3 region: CSARMATSGGYTDTQYF. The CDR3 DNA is TGCAGTGCTAGAATGGCGACTAGCGGGGGATACACAGATACGCAGTATTTT.

CDR3 coding DNA: TGCGCCAGCAGCCTCCGTCGGGCGGATGGCTACACCTTC. Its protein is CASSLRRADGYTF. The chain links TRBV5-1 to TRBJ1-2; D uncertain. Germline V lookup: CDR1 SGHRS, CDR2 YFSETQ. The length of the CDR3 is 13 residues. V was pared by 4 bases and J by 6 bases, with 13 bases between.

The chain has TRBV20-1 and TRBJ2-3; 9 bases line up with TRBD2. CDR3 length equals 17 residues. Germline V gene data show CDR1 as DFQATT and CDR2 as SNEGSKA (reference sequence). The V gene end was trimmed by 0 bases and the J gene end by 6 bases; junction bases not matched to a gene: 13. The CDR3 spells CSARDTRLAGVMDTQYF. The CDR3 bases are TGCAGTGCTAGAGATACCAGATTAGCGGGAGTGATGGATACGCAGTATTTT.

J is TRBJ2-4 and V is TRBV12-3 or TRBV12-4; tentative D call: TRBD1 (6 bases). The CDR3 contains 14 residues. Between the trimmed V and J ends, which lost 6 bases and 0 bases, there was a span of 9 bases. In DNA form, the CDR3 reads TGTGCCAGCAGAAAAGGGGGAGCCAAAAACATTCAGTACTTC. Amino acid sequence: CASRKGGAKNIQYF.

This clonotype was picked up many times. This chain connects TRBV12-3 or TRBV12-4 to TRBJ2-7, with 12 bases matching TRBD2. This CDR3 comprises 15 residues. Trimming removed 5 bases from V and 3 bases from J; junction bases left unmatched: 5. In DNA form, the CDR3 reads TGTGCCAGCAGTCCTAGCGGGAGGGGAAGCTACGAGCAGTACTTC. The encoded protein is CASSPSGRGSYEQYF.

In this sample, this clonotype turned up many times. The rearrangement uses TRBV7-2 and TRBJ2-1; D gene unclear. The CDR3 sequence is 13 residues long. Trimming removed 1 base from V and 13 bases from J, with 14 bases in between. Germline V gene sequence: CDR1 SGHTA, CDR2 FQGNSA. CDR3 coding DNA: TGTGCCAGCAGCTTAGGTGCGGTGGCTGATCAGTTCTTC. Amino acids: CASSLGAVADQFF.

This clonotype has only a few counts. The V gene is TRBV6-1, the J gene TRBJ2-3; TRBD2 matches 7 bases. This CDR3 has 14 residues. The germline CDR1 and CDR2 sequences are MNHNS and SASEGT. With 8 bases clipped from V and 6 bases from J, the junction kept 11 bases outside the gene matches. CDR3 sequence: CASYSGGIPDTQYF. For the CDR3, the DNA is TGTGCCAGCTATTCGGGAGGAATCCCCGATACGCAGTATTTT.

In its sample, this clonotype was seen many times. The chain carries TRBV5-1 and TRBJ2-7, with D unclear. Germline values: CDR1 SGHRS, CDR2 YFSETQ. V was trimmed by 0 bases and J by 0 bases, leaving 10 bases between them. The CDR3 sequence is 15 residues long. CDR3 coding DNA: TGCGCCAGCAGCTTGGACACCTACAGCTCCTACGAGCAGTACTTC. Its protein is CASSLDTYSSYEQYF.

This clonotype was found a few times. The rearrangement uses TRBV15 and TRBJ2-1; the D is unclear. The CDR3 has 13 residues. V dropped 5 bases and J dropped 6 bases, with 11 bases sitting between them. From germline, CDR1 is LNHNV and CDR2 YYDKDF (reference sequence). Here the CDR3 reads CATSPKWVNEQFF. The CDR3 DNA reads TGTGCCACCAGCCCAAAGTGGGTCAATGAGCAGTTCTTC.

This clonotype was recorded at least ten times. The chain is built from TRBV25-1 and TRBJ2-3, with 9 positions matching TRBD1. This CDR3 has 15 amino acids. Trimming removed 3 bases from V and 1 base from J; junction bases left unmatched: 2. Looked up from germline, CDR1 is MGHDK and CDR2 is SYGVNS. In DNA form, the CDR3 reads TGTGCCAGCAGTGAGAGGACAGGGGGCACAGATACGCAGTATTTT. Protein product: CASSERTGGTDTQYF.

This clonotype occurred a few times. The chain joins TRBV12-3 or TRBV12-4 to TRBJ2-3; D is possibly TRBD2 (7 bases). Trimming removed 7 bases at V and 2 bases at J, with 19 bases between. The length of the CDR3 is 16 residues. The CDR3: CASTLKGGGLTDTQYF. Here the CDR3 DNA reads TGTGCCAGCACCCTCAAAGGGGGAGGGCTCACAGATACGCAGTATTTT.

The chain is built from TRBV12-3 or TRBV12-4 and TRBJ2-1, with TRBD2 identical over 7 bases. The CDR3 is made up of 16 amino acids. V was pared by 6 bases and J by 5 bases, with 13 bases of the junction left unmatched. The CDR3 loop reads CASRRIAGERNNEQFF. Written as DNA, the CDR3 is TGTGCCAGCAGGCGAATCGCGGGAGAGCGGAACAATGAGCAGTTCTTC.

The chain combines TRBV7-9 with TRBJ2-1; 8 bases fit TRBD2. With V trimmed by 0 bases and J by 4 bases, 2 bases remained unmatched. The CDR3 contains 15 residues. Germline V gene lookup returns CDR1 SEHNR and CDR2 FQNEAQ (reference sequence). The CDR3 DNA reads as TGTGCCAGCAGCTTAGCTAGCGGGGCTTACAATGAGCAGTTCTTC. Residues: CASSLASGAYNEQFF.

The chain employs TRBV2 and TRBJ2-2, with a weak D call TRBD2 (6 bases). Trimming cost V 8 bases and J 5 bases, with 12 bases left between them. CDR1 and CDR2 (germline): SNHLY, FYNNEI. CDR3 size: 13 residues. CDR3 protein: CASWAGPTGELFF. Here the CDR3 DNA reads TGTGCCAGCTGGGCGGGGCCAACCGGGGAGCTGTTTTTT.

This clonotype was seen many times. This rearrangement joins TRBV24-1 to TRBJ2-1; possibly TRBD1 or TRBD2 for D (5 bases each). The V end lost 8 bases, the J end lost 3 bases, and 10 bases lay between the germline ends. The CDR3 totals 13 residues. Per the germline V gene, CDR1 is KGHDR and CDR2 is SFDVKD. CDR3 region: CATTGLSYNEQFF. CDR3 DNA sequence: TGTGCCACCACGGGGCTTAGCTACAATGAGCAGTTCTTC.

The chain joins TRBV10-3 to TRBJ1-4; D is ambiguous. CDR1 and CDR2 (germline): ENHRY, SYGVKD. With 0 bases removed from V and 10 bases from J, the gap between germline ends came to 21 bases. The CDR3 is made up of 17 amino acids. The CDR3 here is CAISESVDGLMIGKLFF. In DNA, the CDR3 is TGTGCCATCAGTGAGTCTGTGGACGGACTTATGATTGGAAAACTGTTTTTT.

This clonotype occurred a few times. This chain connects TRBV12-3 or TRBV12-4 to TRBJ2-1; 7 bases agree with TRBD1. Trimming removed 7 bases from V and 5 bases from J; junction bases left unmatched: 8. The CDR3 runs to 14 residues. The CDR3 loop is CASTFRQGHNEQFF. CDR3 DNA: TGTGCCAGCACCTTTAGACAGGGACACAATGAGCAGTTCTTC.